This T cell receptor (beta chain) appears in the sequencing data of a study of early T cells in non-severe SARS-CoV-2 infection. As for the study in general: Sequenced material consisted of bulk RNA (from unsorted whole blood), and chains were unpaired.

Study-level results: Matching with VDJdb favored anti-spike CD8 responses (missing private and CD4 specificities).

The protocol attached unique molecular identifiers to individual cDNA molecules. TCRdb recomputed calls from the 5' RACE reads with MiXCR, one row per CDR3 protein. The table has some 33,000 distinct CDR3 sequences, 5.4% seen once. There are a few counts of this clonotype. Its antigen is unknown. The receptor's source is an adult who was a healthcare worker with PCR-confirmed SARS-CoV-2 infection or an uninfected control (not recorded which). Sequenced material: whole blood.

The CDR3 nucleotides read TGTGCCAGCAGACCGGGACTGGCGGGCACCGGGGAGCTGTTTTTT. This codes for CASRPGLAGTGELFF. This chain joins TRBV2 and TRBJ2-2; a weak D match, TRBD2 (6 bases). The CDR3 loop spans 15 amino acids. Trimming removed 6 bases from V and 4 bases from J, with 15 bases in between. Germline assignment: CDR1 SNHLY and CDR2 FYNNEI.